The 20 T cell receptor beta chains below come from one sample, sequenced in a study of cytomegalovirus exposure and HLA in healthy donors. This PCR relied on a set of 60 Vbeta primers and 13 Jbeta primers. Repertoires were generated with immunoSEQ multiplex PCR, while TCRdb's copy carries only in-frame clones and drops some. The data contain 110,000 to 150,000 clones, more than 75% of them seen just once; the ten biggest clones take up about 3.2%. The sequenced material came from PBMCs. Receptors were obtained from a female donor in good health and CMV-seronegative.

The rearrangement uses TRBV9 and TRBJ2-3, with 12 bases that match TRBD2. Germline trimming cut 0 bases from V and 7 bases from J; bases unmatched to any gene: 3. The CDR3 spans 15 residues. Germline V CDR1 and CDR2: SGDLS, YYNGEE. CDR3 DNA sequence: TGTGCCAGCAGCGTAGCGCTAGCGGGGGGGAATACGCAGTATTTT. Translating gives CASSVALAGGNTQYF. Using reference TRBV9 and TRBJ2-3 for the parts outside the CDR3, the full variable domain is DSGVTQTPKHLITATGQRVTLRCSPRSGDLSVYWYQQSLDQGLQFLIQYYNGEERAKGNILERFSAQQFPDLHSELNLSSLELGDSALYFCASSVALAGGNTQYFGPGTRLTVL.

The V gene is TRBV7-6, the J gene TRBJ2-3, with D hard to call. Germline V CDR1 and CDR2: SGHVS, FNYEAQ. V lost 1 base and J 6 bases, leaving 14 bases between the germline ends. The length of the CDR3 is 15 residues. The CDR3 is CASSLDLMRLDTQYF. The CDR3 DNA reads TGTGCCAGCAGCTTAGACCTAATGCGTTTGGATACGCAGTATTTT.

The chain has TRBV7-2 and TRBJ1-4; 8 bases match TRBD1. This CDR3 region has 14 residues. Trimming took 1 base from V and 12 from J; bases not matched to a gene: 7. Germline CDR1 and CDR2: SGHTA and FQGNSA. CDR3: CASSLVVTRGQLFF. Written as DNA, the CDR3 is TGTGCCAGCAGCTTAGTAGTAACCAGGGGGCAACTGTTTTTT.

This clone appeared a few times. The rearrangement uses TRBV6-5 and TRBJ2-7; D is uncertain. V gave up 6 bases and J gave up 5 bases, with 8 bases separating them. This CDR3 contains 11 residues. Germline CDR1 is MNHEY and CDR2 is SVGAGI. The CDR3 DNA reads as TGTGCCAGCAGATGGAGCAACGAGCAGTACTTC. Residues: CASRWSNEQYF.

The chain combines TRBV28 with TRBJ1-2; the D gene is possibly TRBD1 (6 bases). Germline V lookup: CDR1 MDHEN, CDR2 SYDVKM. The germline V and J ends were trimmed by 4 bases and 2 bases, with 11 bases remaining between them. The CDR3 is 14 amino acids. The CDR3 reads CASSSPDRNYGYTF. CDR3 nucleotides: TGTGCCAGCAGTTCCCCGGACAGAAACTATGGCTACACCTTC.

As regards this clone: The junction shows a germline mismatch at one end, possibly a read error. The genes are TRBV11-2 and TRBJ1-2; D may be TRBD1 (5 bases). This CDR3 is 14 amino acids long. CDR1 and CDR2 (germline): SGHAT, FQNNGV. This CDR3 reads CASSLDPGSYGYPF. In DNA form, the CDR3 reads TGTGCCAGCAGCTTAGATCCAGGGTCCTATGGCTACCCCTTC.

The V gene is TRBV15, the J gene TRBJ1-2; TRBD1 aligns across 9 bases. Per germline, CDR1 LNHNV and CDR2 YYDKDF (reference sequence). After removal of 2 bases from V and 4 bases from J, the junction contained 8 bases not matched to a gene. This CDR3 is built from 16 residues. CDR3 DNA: TGTGCCACCAGCAGATTCTCCGGGACAGGGCGCTATGGCTACACCTTC. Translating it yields CATSRFSGTGRYGYTF.

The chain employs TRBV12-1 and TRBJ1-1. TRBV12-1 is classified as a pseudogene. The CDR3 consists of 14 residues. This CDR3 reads CASSFRGWYTEAFF. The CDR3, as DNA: TGTGCCAGCAGCTTTCGGGGGTGGTACACTGAAGCTTTCTTT.

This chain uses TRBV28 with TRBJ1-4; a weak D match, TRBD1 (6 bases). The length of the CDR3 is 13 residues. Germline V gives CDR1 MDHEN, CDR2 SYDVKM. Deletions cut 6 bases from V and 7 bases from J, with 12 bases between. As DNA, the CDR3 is TGTGCCAGCAGCACCCGGGACATTGAAAAACTGTTTTTT. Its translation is CASSTRDIEKLFF.

CDR3 region: CASSLDGMDGYEQYF. The CDR3 DNA is TGTGCCAGCAGCTTAGACGGGATGGACGGCTACGAGCAGTACTTC. The J gene is TRBJ2-7, the V gene TRBV7-9; TRBD2 might be the D (5 bases). The CDR3 has 15 residues. Looked up from germline, CDR1 is SEHNR and CDR2 is FQNEAQ (reference sequence). Trimming left V 1 base short and J 3 bases short, with 13 bases between.

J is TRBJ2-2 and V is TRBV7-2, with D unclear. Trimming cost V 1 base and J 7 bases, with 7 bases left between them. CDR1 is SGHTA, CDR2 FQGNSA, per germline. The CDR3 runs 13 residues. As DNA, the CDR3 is TGTGCCAGCAGCTTAGTTCTCGGCGGGGAGCTGTTTTTT. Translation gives CASSLVLGGELFF.

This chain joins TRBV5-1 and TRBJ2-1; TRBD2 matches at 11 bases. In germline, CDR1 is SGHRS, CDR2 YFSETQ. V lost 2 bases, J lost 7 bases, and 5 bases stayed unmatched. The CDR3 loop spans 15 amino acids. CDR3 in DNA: TGCGCCAGCAGCTTTTCTAGCGGGAGGTGGAATGAGCAGTTCTTC. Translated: CASSFSSGRWNEQFF.

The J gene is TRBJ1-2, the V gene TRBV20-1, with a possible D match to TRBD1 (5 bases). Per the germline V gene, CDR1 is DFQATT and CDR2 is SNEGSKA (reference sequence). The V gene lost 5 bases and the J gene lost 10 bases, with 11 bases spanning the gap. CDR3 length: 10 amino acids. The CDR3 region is CSARQLHYTF. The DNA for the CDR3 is TGCAGTGCTCGACAGCTTCACTACACCTTC.

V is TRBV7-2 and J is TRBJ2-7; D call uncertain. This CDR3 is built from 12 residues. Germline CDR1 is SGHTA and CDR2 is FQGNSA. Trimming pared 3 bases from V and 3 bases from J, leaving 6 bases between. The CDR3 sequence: CASSFLGYEQYF. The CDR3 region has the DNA TGTGCCAGCAGCTTCCTAGGCTACGAGCAGTACTTC.

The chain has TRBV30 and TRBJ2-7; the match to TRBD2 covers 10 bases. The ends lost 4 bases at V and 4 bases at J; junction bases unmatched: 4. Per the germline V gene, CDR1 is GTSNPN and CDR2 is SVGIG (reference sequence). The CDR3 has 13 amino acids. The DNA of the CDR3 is TGTGCCTGGACTAGCGGGAGAGTGTACGAGCAGTACTTC. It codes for CAWTSGRVYEQYF.

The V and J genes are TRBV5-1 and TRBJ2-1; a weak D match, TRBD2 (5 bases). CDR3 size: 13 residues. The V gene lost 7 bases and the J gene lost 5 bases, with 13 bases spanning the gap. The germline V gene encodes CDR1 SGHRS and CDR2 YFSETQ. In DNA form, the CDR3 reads TGCGCCAGCTTCCTCGGGGTAAACAATGAGCAGTTCTTC. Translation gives CASFLGVNNEQFF.

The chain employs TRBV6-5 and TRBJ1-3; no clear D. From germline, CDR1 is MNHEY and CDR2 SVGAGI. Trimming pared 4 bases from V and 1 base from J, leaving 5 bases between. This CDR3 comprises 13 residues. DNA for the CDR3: TGTGCCAGCAGTTTCAGGTCTGGAAACACCATATATTTT. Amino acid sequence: CASSFRSGNTIYF.

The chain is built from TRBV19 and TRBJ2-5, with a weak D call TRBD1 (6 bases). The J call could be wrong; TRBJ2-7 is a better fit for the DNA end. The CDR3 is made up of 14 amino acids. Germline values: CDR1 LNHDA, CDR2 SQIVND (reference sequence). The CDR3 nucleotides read TGTGCCAGTAGTTCCTATCTGGGGGCCAACGAGCAGTACTTC. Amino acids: CASSSYLGANEQYF.

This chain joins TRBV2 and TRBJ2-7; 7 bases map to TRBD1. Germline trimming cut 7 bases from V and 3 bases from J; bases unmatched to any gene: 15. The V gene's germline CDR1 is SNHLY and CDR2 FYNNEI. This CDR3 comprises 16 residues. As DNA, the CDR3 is TGTGCCAGCACTTTCTCTCCGGGACAGCAATTCTACGAGCAGTACTTC. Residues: CASTFSPGQQFYEQYF.

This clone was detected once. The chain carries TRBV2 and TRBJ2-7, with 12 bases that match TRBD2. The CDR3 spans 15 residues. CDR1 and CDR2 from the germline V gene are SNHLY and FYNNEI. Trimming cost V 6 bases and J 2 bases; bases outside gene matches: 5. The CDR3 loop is CASSPTSGRPYEQYF. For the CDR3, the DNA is TGTGCCAGCAGCCCTACTAGCGGGAGGCCCTACGAGCAGTACTTC.